Below are 8 T cell receptor beta chains sequenced from a single sample in a study of blood T cell repertoires in COVID-19. TCRdb keeps only in-frame clones here, not all; method: immunoSEQ multiplex PCR. Among 35,000 to 50,000 clones listed, over 80% were seen once. Specimen: peripheral blood. Receptors were obtained from a woman aged 40 to 49 with acute or convalescent COVID-19.

DNA for the CDR3: TGTGCCATCCTTCCCGGAGACAGGGCTACAGATACGCAGTATTTT. Its translation is CAILPGDRATDTQYF. The chain has TRBV2 and TRBJ2-3; TRBD1 matches at 7 bases. V shed 10 bases, J shed 3 bases, and the junction held 13 bases outside the gene matches. Germline loops: CDR1 SNHLY, CDR2 FYNNEI. The length of the CDR3 is 15 residues.

This rearrangement joins TRBV27 to TRBJ1-1, with D hard to call. This CDR3 contains 17 residues. V gave up 6 bases and J gave up 1 base, with 21 bases separating them. Germline lookup yields CDR1 MNHEY and CDR2 SMNVEV (reference sequence). CDR3 sequence: CASSHGREPLSNTEAFF. CDR3 coding DNA: TGTGCCAGCAGCCACGGGCGGGAACCGTTATCGAACACTGAAGCTTTCTTT.

This chain links TRBV11-2 with TRBJ1-1; 9 bases fit TRBD1. The germline CDR1 and CDR2 sequences are SGHAT and FQNNGV. J was trimmed by 3 bases and V by 0 bases; bases with no gene match: 2. The CDR3 spans 15 residues. The CDR3 protein is CASSLEGTGHTEAFF. The CDR3 coding sequence is TGTGCCAGCAGCTTAGAAGGGACAGGGCACACTGAAGCTTTCTTT.

The chain has TRBV19 and TRBJ1-5; no clear D. Trimming stripped 6 bases from V and 7 bases from J, with 22 bases between. The CDR3 totals 16 residues. Germline CDR1 LNHDA, CDR2 SQIVND (reference sequence). CDR3 sequence reads: CASSPSIISFEQPQHF. The CDR3 DNA reads as TGTGCCAGTAGCCCAAGTATTATCTCCTTTGAGCAGCCCCAGCATTTT.

V and J are TRBV5-1 and TRBJ2-7, with D unresolved. The CDR3 is made up of 12 amino acids. Trimming stripped 3 bases from V and 5 bases from J, with 9 bases between. CDR1 is SGHRS, CDR2 YFSETQ, per germline. The chain's CDR3 is CASSWNGDEQYF. The CDR3 bases are TGCGCCAGCAGCTGGAACGGAGACGAGCAGTACTTC.

The rearrangement joins TRBV6-5 to TRBJ1-3; no clear D. CDR1 and CDR2 from the germline V gene are MNHEY and SVGAGI. The V end lost 0 bases, the J end lost 0 bases, and 9 bases lay between the germline ends. The CDR3 runs 16 residues. CDR3 residues: CASSYSRQLSGNTIYF. The CDR3 nucleotides read TGTGCCAGCAGTTACTCGAGGCAGCTCTCTGGAAACACCATATATTTT.

The chain links TRBV28 to TRBJ1-4, with TRBD1 matching 9 bases. The CDR3 spans 15 residues. From germline, CDR1 is MDHEN and CDR2 SYDVKM. Trimming cost V 5 bases and J 8 bases; bases outside gene matches: 9. CDR3 sequence reads: CASSTRDRAEEKLFF. The DNA of the CDR3 is TGTGCCAGCAGTACAAGGGACAGGGCGGAGGAAAAACTGTTTTTT.

V usage is TRBV9 and J usage is TRBJ2-7; D is undetermined. Trimming removed 0 bases from V and 0 bases from J, with 10 bases in between. The germline V gene has CDR1 SGDLS and CDR2 YYNGEE. The CDR3 is 15 residues long. The CDR3 nucleotides are TGTGCCAGCAGCGTAGGGGTGGTAGCCTCCTACGAGCAGTACTTC. Translating it yields CASSVGVVASYEQYF.